A single sample is the source of the 9 T cell receptor beta chains below, sequenced in a study of blood T cell repertoires in COVID-19. Measured with immunoSEQ multiplex PCR; TCRdb has only the in-frame clones, and not every one. In the table there are more than 95,000 clones, roughly 90% of which are singletons. Sequenced sample: peripheral blood. The origin of the receptors is a woman aged 80 or over in a cohort sampled during active COVID-19.

Concerning this clone itself: The germline gene is not matched at one end of the junction; a read error may be the cause. V gene TRBV7-7 combines with J gene TRBJ2-3, with D unresolved. This CDR3 is built from 14 residues. Germline assignment: CDR1 SSHAT and CDR2 FNYEAQ (reference sequence). The chain's CDR3 is CASSRITDTDTQYF. The CDR3 nucleotides read TGTGCTAGCAGTCGTATCACAGACACAGATACGCAGTATTTT.

The chain joins TRBV14 to TRBJ2-2; 11 nucleotides agree with TRBD2. Germline CDR1 is SGHDN and CDR2 is FVKESK. The CDR3 is 19 amino acids. V shed 3 bases and J 5 bases; nucleotides not matched to a gene: 14. Here the CDR3 reads CASSQETLGLAGITGELFF. The CDR3 DNA reads as TGTGCCAGCAGCCAGGAAACTCTCGGACTAGCGGGTATTACCGGGGAGCTGTTTTTT.

This clone was detected once. The genes are TRBV19 and TRBJ2-2; D perhaps matches TRBD1 (6 bases). V was clipped by 1 base and J by 6 bases, with 12 bases between them. This CDR3 contains 15 residues. CDR1 LNHDA and CDR2 SQIVND come from the germline V gene (reference sequence). CDR3 sequence: CASSIVNRESGELFF. The CDR3 DNA follows: TGTGCCAGTAGTATAGTGAACAGGGAATCCGGGGAGCTGTTTTTT.

The sample holds a few counts of this clone. V is TRBV11-2 and J is TRBJ1-2; 9 bases fit TRBD1. V lost 8 bases, J lost 8 bases, and 12 bases stayed unmatched. CDR1 is SGHAT, CDR2 FQNNGV, per germline. CDR3 length: 14 residues. CDR3 DNA sequence: TGTGCCAGCGGCCAACAGGGGGCGTCACGAGGCTACACCTTC. It yields the protein CASGQQGASRGYTF.

This CDR3 reads CASSLGQTNSPLHF. CDR3 in DNA: TGTGCCAGCAGCCTCGGACAGACCAATTCACCCCTCCACTTT. The rearrangement uses TRBV3-1 (or the pseudogene TRBV3-2) and TRBJ1-6; tentatively, D is TRBD1 (6 bases). Germline CDR1 is LGHDT and CDR2 is YNNKEL (reference sequence). There are 14 residues in the CDR3. Trimming removed 4 bases at V and 7 bases at J, with 11 bases between.

The chain joins TRBV3-1 (or the pseudogene TRBV3-2) to TRBJ2-2; D unresolved. With 4 bases removed from V and 7 bases from J, the gap between germline ends came to 10 bases. Germline lookup yields CDR1 LGHDT and CDR2 YNNKEL (reference sequence). The CDR3 is 13 residues long. CDR3 sequence: CASSPKSFGELFF. The CDR3 coding sequence is TGTGCCAGCAGCCCCAAGAGTTTCGGGGAGCTGTTTTTT.

Written as DNA, the CDR3 is TGTGCCAGCAGCTTTTCTCCAGGTCCACCCCTCCACTTT. Its translation is CASSFSPGPPLHF. This chain joins TRBV5-6 and TRBJ1-6; no reliable D call. The V gene lost 2 bases and the J gene lost 11 bases, with 11 bases spanning the gap. Per germline, CDR1 SGHDT and CDR2 YYEEEE. The CDR3 sequence is 13 residues long.

CDR3 amino acids: CASSQGVLTGVSYEQYF. The CDR3 DNA reads TGTGCCAGCAGCCAAGGAGTGCTAACGGGGGTTTCCTACGAGCAGTACTTC. The gene calls are TRBV3-1 (or the pseudogene TRBV3-2) and TRBJ2-7; D is possibly TRBD2 (6 bases). There are 17 residues in the CDR3. Germline assignment: CDR1 LGHDT and CDR2 YNNKEL (reference sequence). Trimming pared 1 base from V and 1 base from J, leaving 17 bases between.

The chain employs TRBV23-1 and TRBJ1-3; weak D call: TRBD1 (6 bases). TRBV23-1 is annotated as an ORF whose role is uncertain. The germline V and J ends were trimmed by 3 bases and 2 bases, with 11 bases remaining between them. There are 15 residues in the CDR3. CDR3 sequence (DNA): TGCGCCAGCAGTCATCCGACAGGTCCTGGAAACACCATATATTTT. Encoded protein: CASSHPTGPGNTIYF.